The 8 T cell receptor beta chains presented below share a single source sample, sequenced in a study of T-cell reconstitution after alpha-beta-depleted transplantation in children. Preparation of the TCRbeta library used unique molecular identifiers. TCRdb re-analysed the PCR reads in MiXCR, keeping a single row per CDR3 protein. Among over 150,000 distinct CDR3 sequences, more than 6.5% were seen once, and the ten largest hold about 3%. The sample consisted of PBMCs from the stem cell graft donor, taken from the stem cell graft. The origin of the receptors is a human donor who donated a stem cell graft to a child with Wiskott-Aldrich syndrome.

This clonotype was recorded many times. The chain couples TRBV18 to TRBJ2-3; D remains unclear. The CDR3 loop spans 13 amino acids. Between the trimmed V and J ends, which lost 0 bases and 1 base, there was a span of 2 bases. The V gene's germline CDR1 is KGHSH and CDR2 LQKENI. This CDR3 is CASSPPRTDTQYF. In nucleotides, the CDR3 is TGTGCCAGCTCACCACCCCGCACAGATACGCAGTATTTT. The variable domain in full, with the rest retrieved from reference TRBV18 and TRBJ2-3, is NAGVMQNPRHLVRRRGQEARLRCSPMKGHSHVYWYRQLPEEGLKFMVYLQKENIIDESGMPKERFSAEFPKEGPSILRIQQVVRGDSAAYFCASSPPRTDTQYFGPGTRLTVL.

This clonotype was observed many times. The rearrangement links TRBV5-1 to TRBJ2-5, with D possibly being TRBD1 (6 bases). Germline V lookup: CDR1 SGHRS, CDR2 YFSETQ. This CDR3 has 14 amino acids. V lost 1 base to trimming and J lost 3 bases, with 10 bases between them. CDR3 protein: CASSLTGNEETQYF. As DNA, the CDR3 is TGCGCCAGCAGCTTGACAGGGAACGAAGAGACCCAGTACTTC.

This clonotype occurred many times. The chain couples TRBV6-1 to TRBJ1-2, with D unresolved. The length of the CDR3 is 14 residues. Per the germline V gene, CDR1 is MNHNS and CDR2 is SASEGT. The V end lost 3 bases, the J end lost 4 bases, and 12 bases lay between the germline ends. The CDR3 nucleotides read TGTGCCAGCAGTGATAGCGGGGAGATCTATGGCTACACCTTC. Its protein is CASSDSGEIYGYTF.

Ten or more counts support this clonotype. V is TRBV20-1 and J is TRBJ2-3, with a tentative D call TRBD2 (6 bases). The V and J ends lost 4 bases and 0 bases respectively, with 14 bases between them. CDR3 length: 15 residues. From germline, CDR1 is DFQATT and CDR2 SNEGSKA (reference sequence). In DNA, the CDR3 is TGCAGTGCTAACCCGACTAGATCTAGCACAGATACGCAGTATTTT. Protein sequence: CSANPTRSSTDTQYF.

To note about this clonotype: At one of its ends the junction is not consistent with the germline gene, which may arise from a read error. This chain links TRBV12-3 or TRBV12-4 with TRBJ1-5, with 8 bases matching TRBD1. This CDR3 comprises 15 residues. The DNA of the CDR3 is TGTGCCAGCAGGTTAGGGGGAACAGGGGGACAGCCCCAGCATTTT. It specifies CASRLGGTGGQPQHF.

This clonotype came up many times. This sequence joins TRBV29-1 and TRBJ1-2, with 10 positions matching TRBD1. The CDR3 loop spans 13 amino acids. The V and J ends lost 7 bases and 9 bases, in that order; junction bases with no gene match: 11. Germline V gene data show CDR1 as SQVTM and CDR2 as ANQGSEA. The CDR3 region is CSAAGTGVRSYTF. The CDR3 coding sequence is TGCAGCGCCGCCGGGACAGGGGTTCGGAGCTACACCTTC.

This clonotype has ten or more counts. The rearrangement links TRBV5-1 to TRBJ2-1; 7 bases match TRBD1. CDR3 length: 16 amino acids. V dropped 2 bases and J dropped 5; count of bases not matched to a gene: 10. The germline CDR1 and CDR2 sequences are SGHRS and YFSETQ. CDR3 sequence (DNA): TGCGCCAGCAGCTTCTCCGCAGGGGGATATAACAATGAGCAGTTCTTC. Its translation: CASSFSAGGYNNEQFF.

This clonotype has ten or more counts. The chain has TRBV11-2 and TRBJ1-1; 9 nucleotides match TRBD1. The CDR3 totals 15 residues. V lost 5 bases, J lost 5 bases, and 9 bases stayed unmatched. Germline V CDR1 and CDR2: SGHAT, FQNNGV. The CDR3: CASSLYRGQRTEAFF. As DNA, the CDR3 is TGTGCCAGCAGCCTGTACAGGGGGCAGAGGACTGAAGCTTTCTTT. The variable domain in full, completed from reference TRBV11-2 and TRBJ1-1, reads EAGVAQSPRYKIIEKRQSVAFWCNPISGHATLYWYQQILGQGPKLLIQFQNNGVVDDSQLPKDRFSAERLKGVDSTLKIQPAKLEDSAVYLCASSLYRGQRTEAFFGQGTRLTVV.